The clone carrying this T cell receptor beta chain was detected only once. Its target is not known. This CDR3 region has 14 residues. Germline V gene sequence: CDR1 LGHNA, CDR2 YNFKEQ. Trimming at V came to 3 bases and at J to 10 bases, leaving 10 bases not matched to a gene. Produced via immunoSEQ multiplex PCR; TCRdb's table is partial and in-frame only. The table has some 130,000 clones, 84% seen once. The data belong to a study of T cell responses to AZD1222 COVID-19 vaccine. Study as a whole: Timing groups of about 4 and about 12 weeks for second doses were pooled. Study-wide results and caveats: The donor cohort was predominantly white British with a female majority, and clonal diversity may have been underestimated. It was only after the peak T cell response that any repertoires were sampled. Seropositivity was recorded at baseline in only a handful of AZD1222 recipients.

The chain employs TRBV4-2 and TRBJ1-1, with 8 positions matching TRBD1. The origin of this receptor is an adult in good health. The source was peripheral blood, collected on day 0 of AZD1222 vaccination. The DNA of the CDR3 is TGTGCCAGCAGCCATTCCGGACAGGGCGTTGGAGCTTTCTTT. Its translation: CASSHSGQGVGAFF.